Below, 14 T cell receptor beta chains from the same sample are listed, as sequenced in a study of PD-1 blockade in classical Hodgkin lymphoma. Following autologous stem cell transplantation, relapse occurred in every patient, and exposure to brentuximab vedotin varied. Method: immunoSEQ multiplex PCR; TCRdb's copy keeps in-frame clones and lacks some. The sample lists about 150,000 clones; around 73% were seen once. The source material was peripheral blood mononuclear cells (PBMCs), sampled before the second cycle of nivolumab. Receptor source: a human donor with classical Hodgkin lymphoma.

This chain uses TRBV7-8 with TRBJ2-7; TRBD2 matches 7 bases. V shed 1 base, J shed 5 bases, and the junction held 11 bases outside the gene matches. CDR1 and CDR2 from the germline V gene are SGHVS and FQNEAQ. The CDR3 is 16 residues long. CDR3 nucleotide sequence: TGTGCCAGCAGCTTAGGGGGTCGGGGGGAGAACAACGAGCAGTACTTC. Its translation: CASSLGGRGENNEQYF.

In its sample, this clone was seen a few times. The chain uses TRBV7-2 and TRBJ1-3; 12 bases map to TRBD1. Trimming cost V 5 bases and J 1 base; bases outside gene matches: 3. This CDR3 contains 16 residues. Germline loops: CDR1 SGHTA, CDR2 FQGNSA. The CDR3: CASSPGQGASGNTIYF. CDR3 sequence (DNA): TGTGCCAGCAGCCCGGGACAGGGGGCATCTGGAAACACCATATATTTT. Variable domain in full (rest from reference TRBV7-2 and TRBJ1-3): GAGVSQSPSNKVTEKGKDVELRCDPISGHTALYWYRQSLGQGLEFLIYFQGNSAPDKSGLPSDRFSAERTGGSVSTLTIQRTQQEDSAVYLCASSPGQGASGNTIYFGEGSWLTVV.

Comments on this clone: Other DNA sequences in the sample encode the same CDR3. The V call is TRBV5-1, the J call TRBJ2-7, with D possibly being TRBD2 (7 bases). V lost 4 bases to trimming and J lost 2 bases, with 19 bases between them. The CDR3 spans 16 residues. Germline lookup yields CDR1 SGHRS and CDR2 YFSETQ. As DNA, the CDR3 is TGCGCCAGCAGCCGGATCAAGGACAGCGGGACCTACGAGCAGTACTTC. Translating it yields CASSRIKDSGTYEQYF.

The chain uses TRBV6-6 and TRBJ1-6, with TRBD1 as a possible D gene (6 bases). Germline values: CDR1 MNHNY, CDR2 SVGAGI (reference sequence). V was cut by 7 bases and J by 7 bases, with 20 bases left in between. The CDR3 runs 16 residues. CDR3 sequence: CASTPPRGGPNSPLHF. CDR3 sequence (DNA): TGTGCCAGCACACCCCCCAGGGGAGGCCCAAATTCACCCCTCCACTTT.

The J gene is TRBJ2-7, the V gene TRBV6-9, with TRBD2 matching over 12 bases. The trim removed 8 bases at V and 3 bases at J, leaving 2 bases unmatched. The CDR3 covers 13 residues. Germline values: CDR1 MNHGY, CDR2 SVAAGI. As DNA, the CDR3 is TGTGCCAGCCTGACTAGCGGGAGCTACGAGCAGTACTTC. It translates to CASLTSGSYEQYF.

The gene calls are TRBV18 and TRBJ2-7, with D perhaps matching TRBD1 (7 bases). Deletions cut 2 bases from V and 2 bases from J, with 13 bases between. Germline V CDR1 and CDR2: KGHSH, LQKENI. The CDR3 covers 15 residues. Written as DNA, the CDR3 is TGTGCCAGCTCACCAGGGCAGGGGGGTGCCTACGAGCAGTACTTC. Protein: CASSPGQGGAYEQYF.

The chain has TRBV16 and TRBJ2-7; D not resolved. Germline V gives CDR1 KGHSY, CDR2 FQNENV. V lost 4 bases and J lost 6, with 13 bases in between. This CDR3 contains 13 residues. The CDR3 DNA reads as TGTGCCAGCAGCCTTAACCGAGCCTCCGAGCAGTACTTC. It translates to CASSLNRASEQYF.

The rearrangement joins TRBV7-9 to TRBJ2-3; 9 nucleotides align to TRBD2. CDR1 SEHNR and CDR2 FQNEAQ come from the germline V gene (reference sequence). The CDR3 extends over 14 amino acids. V dropped 5 bases and J dropped 6; count of bases not matched to a gene: 6. CDR3 region: CASSDSGGRDTQYF. DNA for the CDR3: TGTGCCAGCAGCGACAGCGGGGGGAGGGATACGCAGTATTTT. Filled out from reference TRBV7-9 and TRBJ2-3, the complete variable domain reads DTGVSQNPRHKITKRGQNVTFRCDPISEHNRLYWYRQTLGQGPEFLTYFQNEAQLEKSRLLSDRFSAERPKGSFSTLEIQRTEQGDSAMYLCASSDSGGRDTQYFGPGTRLTVL.

The chain joins TRBV2 to TRBJ2-7; D not certain. CDR1 is SNHLY and CDR2 is FYNNEI in the germline V gene. The CDR3 is 12 residues long. Trimming shortened V by 7 bases and J by 2 bases, and 9 bases separated the two germline ends. The CDR3, as DNA: TGTGCCAGCAATATCGAGCCCTACGAGCAGTACTTC. Translating gives CASNIEPYEQYF.

The chain has TRBV10-3 and TRBJ2-7, with a tentative D call TRBD2 (5 bases). Germline CDR1 is ENHRY and CDR2 is SYGVKD. Trimming removed 10 bases from V and 4 bases from J, with 14 bases in between. The CDR3 is 12 amino acids. CDR3 protein: CASWEFGYEQYF. For the CDR3, the DNA is TGTGCCAGCTGGGAGTTTGGATACGAGCAGTACTTC.

CDR3 residues: CASSPWEGPTGELFF. The CDR3 DNA is TGTGCCAGCAGCCCATGGGAGGGGCCCACCGGGGAGCTGTTTTTT. The V and J genes are TRBV11-1 and TRBJ2-2, with 7 bases identical to TRBD2. V dropped 5 bases and J dropped 4; count of bases not matched to a gene: 7. The CDR3 extends over 15 amino acids. The V gene's germline CDR1 is SGHAT and CDR2 FQDESV (reference sequence).

V gene TRBV18 combines with J gene TRBJ2-7; D is possibly TRBD2 (6 bases). The germline V gene encodes CDR1 KGHSH and CDR2 LQKENI. V was trimmed by 4 bases and J by 2 bases, leaving 15 bases between them. The CDR3 totals 15 residues. CDR3 loop: CASSRMSSGAYEQYF. The CDR3, as DNA: TGTGCCAGCTCACGAATGAGTAGCGGTGCCTACGAGCAGTACTTC.

The chain joins TRBV7-3 to TRBJ2-3; TRBD2 agrees at 8 bases. The CDR3 is made up of 16 amino acids. Unmatched junction bases numbered 9, after V lost 5 bases and J lost 2 bases. Germline CDR1 and CDR2: SGHTA and FQGTGA. The CDR3 DNA is TGTGCCAGCAGCGCCGGGACTAGTAGGTTCACAGATACGCAGTATTTT. Protein product: CASSAGTSRFTDTQYF.

This clone showed up just once. This chain joins TRBV10-1 and TRBJ2-2, with a weak D call TRBD1 (6 bases). Trimming cost V 3 bases and J 4 bases, with 6 bases left between them. The germline V gene has CDR1 WNHNN and CDR2 SYGVQD (reference sequence). The CDR3 runs 13 residues. The CDR3 region is CASSEGGTGELFF. CDR3 nucleotides: TGCGCCAGCAGTGAAGGGGGCACCGGGGAGCTGTTTTTT.